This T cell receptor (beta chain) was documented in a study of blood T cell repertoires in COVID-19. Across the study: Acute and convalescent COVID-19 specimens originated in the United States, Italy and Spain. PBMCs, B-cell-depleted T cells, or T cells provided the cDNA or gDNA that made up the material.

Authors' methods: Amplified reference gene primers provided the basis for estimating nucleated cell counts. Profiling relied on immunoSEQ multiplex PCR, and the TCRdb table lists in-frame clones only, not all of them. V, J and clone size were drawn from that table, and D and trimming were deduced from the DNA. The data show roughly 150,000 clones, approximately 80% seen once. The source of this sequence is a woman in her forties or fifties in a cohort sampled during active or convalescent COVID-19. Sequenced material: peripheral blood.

The CDR3 DNA reads TGTGCCAGCAGCTTGGGACAGGGAGGTTCACCCCTCCACTTT. Protein product: CASSLGQGGSPLHF. The chain carries TRBV7-3 and TRBJ1-6; 9 bases agree with TRBD1. This CDR3 has 14 residues. The junction had 3 bases not matched to a gene; V was cut back by 3 bases and J by 9 bases. Germline CDR1 SGHTA, CDR2 FQGTGA.